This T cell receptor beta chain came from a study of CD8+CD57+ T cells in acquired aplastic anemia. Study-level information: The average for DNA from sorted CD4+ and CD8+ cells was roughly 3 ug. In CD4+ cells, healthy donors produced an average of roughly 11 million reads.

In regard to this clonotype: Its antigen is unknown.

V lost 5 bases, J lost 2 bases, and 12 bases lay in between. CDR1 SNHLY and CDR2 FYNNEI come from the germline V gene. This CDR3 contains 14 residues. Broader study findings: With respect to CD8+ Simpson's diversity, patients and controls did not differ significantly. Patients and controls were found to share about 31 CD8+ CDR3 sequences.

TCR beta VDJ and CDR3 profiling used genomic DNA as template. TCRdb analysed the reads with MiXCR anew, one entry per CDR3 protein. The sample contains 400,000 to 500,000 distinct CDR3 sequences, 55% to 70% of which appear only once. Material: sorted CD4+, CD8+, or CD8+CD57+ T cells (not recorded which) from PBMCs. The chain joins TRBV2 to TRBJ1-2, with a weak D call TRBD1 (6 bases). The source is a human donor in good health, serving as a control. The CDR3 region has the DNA TGTGCCAGCAGTTACAGGGTGGGGAACTATGGCTACACCTTC. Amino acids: CASSYRVGNYGYTF.